Presented here are 30 T cell receptor beta chains from one specimen sequenced in a study of cytotoxic CD8 clonotypes in ibrutinib-treated CLL (dated by TCRdb to the early 2020s). The time point label, read with the paper, signifies: progressive disease on ibrutinib. The method behind the library was the immunoSEQ multiplex PCR assay. The clones in this table, taken by TCRdb from immuneACCESS, are in-frame only. Not every clone is retained; where verified, under half of the shortfall comes from an unresolved V gene, and the cause of the rest is unknown. This sample holds around 77,000 clones; more than 75% were observed only once. The ten largest clones represent under 8.5% of the sample. The specimen comprised PBMCs, sampled at disease progression, from a patient treated with ibrutinib. The origin of the receptors is a human donor with chronic lymphocytic leukemia.

V gene TRBV6-1 combines with J gene TRBJ1-1; possible D gene TRBD1, 5 bases. The CDR3 sequence is 14 residues long. Germline lookup yields CDR1 MNHNS and CDR2 SASEGT. V lost 4 bases and J 0 bases, leaving 9 bases between the germline ends. The CDR3 DNA follows: TGTGCCAGCAGTGTTGGGGGACTGAACACTGAAGCTTTCTTT. It specifies CASSVGGLNTEAFF.

This chain links TRBV6-5 with TRBJ1-6; 8 positions agree with TRBD1. With 4 bases clipped from V and 9 bases from J, the junction kept 8 bases outside the gene matches. There are 15 residues in the CDR3. Germline V gives CDR1 MNHEY, CDR2 SVGAGI. The CDR3 here is CASSSQGAVGSPLHF. CDR3 sequence (DNA): TGTGCCAGCAGTTCGCAGGGGGCCGTCGGTTCACCCCTCCACTTT.

The rearrangement joins TRBV30 to TRBJ1-2; D is uncertain. Trimming removed 2 bases at V and 5 bases at J, with 12 bases between. Germline V lookup: CDR1 GTSNPN, CDR2 SVGIG (reference sequence). This CDR3 has 13 residues. The CDR3 is CAWSLSLLYGYTF. The DNA for the CDR3 is TGTGCCTGGAGTCTCTCGCTCCTGTATGGCTACACCTTC.

This clone was detected a few times. The chain combines TRBV6-6 with TRBJ1-6; no definite D call. From germline, CDR1 is MNHNY and CDR2 SVGAGI (reference sequence). V shed 0 bases and J shed 9 bases, with 9 bases lying between them. The CDR3 is 14 residues long. The CDR3 spells CASSYSNQASPLHF. The CDR3 DNA sequence: TGTGCCAGCAGTTACTCGAACCAGGCTTCACCCCTCCACTTT.

The rearrangement joins TRBV6-6 to TRBJ2-2; D unclear. This CDR3 contains 11 residues. CDR1 is MNHNY, CDR2 SVGAGI, per germline (reference sequence). V lost 11 bases and J 3 bases, leaving 7 bases between the germline ends. CDR3 in DNA: TGTGCCCTCGGCGACACCGGGGAGCTGTTTTTT. Protein sequence: CALGDTGELFF.

This chain links TRBV11-2 with TRBJ2-7; TRBD2 agrees at 7 bases. J gave up 7 bases and V 7 bases, and 13 bases lay outside the gene matches. CDR3 size: 14 residues. The germline V gene has CDR1 SGHAT and CDR2 FQNNGV. Here the CDR3 DNA reads TGTGCCAGCACAAGGACAAGTCCGGGGGGTGAGCAGTACTTC. Protein product: CASTRTSPGGEQYF. The variable domain in full, completed from reference TRBV11-2 and TRBJ2-7, reads EAGVAQSPRYKIIEKRQSVAFWCNPISGHATLYWYQQILGQGPKLLIQFQNNGVVDDSQLPKDRFSAERLKGVDSTLKIQPAKLEDSAVYLCASTRTSPGGEQYFGPGTRLTVT.

The J gene is TRBJ2-1, the V gene TRBV2, with a weak D call TRBD2 (6 bases). The CDR3 is made up of 15 amino acids. The V end lost 5 bases, the J end lost 2 bases, and 13 bases lay between the germline ends. Per germline, CDR1 SNHLY and CDR2 FYNNEI. For the CDR3, the DNA is TGTGCCAGCAGTTCCGGGACTGGCGCCTACAATGAGCAGTTCTTC. It specifies CASSSGTGAYNEQFF.

This clone appeared once. The genes are TRBV19 and TRBJ1-2, with D perhaps TRBD1 (5 bases). Germline CDR1 is LNHDA and CDR2 is SQIVND (reference sequence). With 3 bases removed from V and 8 bases from J, the gap between germline ends came to 13 bases. This CDR3 has 13 amino acids. The CDR3 loop is CASSIEGREGYTF. The DNA of the CDR3 is TGTGCCAGTAGTATTGAGGGGCGCGAGGGCTACACCTTC.

The chain combines TRBV7-8 with TRBJ1-2; D is ambiguous. The ends were cut back, 0 bases at V and 8 bases at J, with 16 bases in the middle. Germline loops: CDR1 SGHVS, CDR2 FQNEAQ. The CDR3 has 15 amino acids. The chain's CDR3 is CASSLAEAGTKGYTF. The CDR3 DNA is TGTGCCAGCAGCTTAGCGGAGGCGGGTACGAAGGGCTACACCTTC.

This clone has only one observation. V and J are TRBV11-1 and TRBJ1-1; the match to TRBD1 covers 9 bases. CDR3 size: 12 residues. Germline CDR1 SGHAT, CDR2 FQDESV (reference sequence). With V trimmed by 5 bases and J by 7 bases, 2 bases remained unmatched. The CDR3 loop reads CASSLDRGEAFF. The CDR3 DNA reads as TGTGCCAGCAGCCTGGACAGGGGTGAAGCTTTCTTT.

CDR3 loop: CATSREWVGVIETQYF. CDR3 coding DNA: TGTGCCACCAGCAGAGAATGGGTGGGAGTAATAGAGACCCAGTACTTC. The chain uses TRBV15 and TRBJ2-5, with D perhaps matching TRBD2 (5 bases). Germline V gene lookup returns CDR1 LNHNV and CDR2 YYDKDF (reference sequence). Trimming stripped 0 bases from V and 4 bases from J, with 15 bases between. The CDR3 is 16 residues long.

This clone was counted many times. The chain combines TRBV7-3 with TRBJ2-1; D is possibly TRBD2 (5 bases). V was trimmed by 3 bases and J by 6 bases, leaving 9 bases between them. The CDR3 is 13 residues long. Germline loops: CDR1 SGHTA, CDR2 FQGTGA. CDR3 sequence reads: CASSLWTSNEQFF. Here the CDR3 DNA reads TGTGCCAGCAGCTTGTGGACTTCCAATGAGCAGTTCTTC.

V usage is TRBV11-2 and J usage is TRBJ2-1; 10 nucleotides match TRBD2. In germline, CDR1 is SGHAT, CDR2 FQNNGV. The CDR3 sequence is 16 residues long. V shed 3 bases and J 4 bases; nucleotides not matched to a gene: 6. The CDR3 spells CASSFLAGVSYNEQFF. The CDR3 nucleotides are TGTGCCAGCAGCTTCCTAGCGGGGGTCTCTTACAATGAGCAGTTCTTC.

The chain recombines TRBV6-1 with TRBJ2-6; D not resolved. This CDR3 has 16 residues. Germline-derived CDR1 and CDR2 are MNHNS and SASEGT. V dropped 4 bases and J dropped 0 bases, with 10 bases sitting between them. The CDR3 protein is CASSALPGSGANVLTF. CDR3 DNA: TGTGCCAGCAGTGCCCTTCCTGGCTCTGGGGCCAACGTCCTGACTTTC.

The V gene is TRBV9, the J gene TRBJ2-3; D gene unclear. V was trimmed by 2 bases and J by 1 base, leaving 5 bases between them. The germline V gene has CDR1 SGDLS and CDR2 YYNGEE. CDR3 length equals 13 residues. CDR3 nucleotide sequence: TGTGCCAGCAGCGTGGCGCGCACAGATACGCAGTATTTT. Translating it yields CASSVARTDTQYF.

The chain employs TRBV27 and TRBJ1-5; weak D call: TRBD1 (6 bases). V was pared by 2 bases and J by 3 bases, with 17 bases between. Per the germline V gene, CDR1 is MNHEY and CDR2 is SMNVEV (reference sequence). CDR3 length: 17 residues. The CDR3 region is CASSLGLLGDNNQPQHF. The CDR3 DNA sequence: TGTGCCAGCAGTTTAGGACTTTTAGGGGACAACAATCAGCCCCAGCATTTT.

This clone was counted a single time. The V gene is TRBV11-3, the J gene TRBJ1-1; no definite D call. The CDR3 length is 13 residues. From germline, CDR1 is SGHNT and CDR2 YENEEA. Trimming stripped 1 base from V and 6 bases from J, with 9 bases between. The CDR3 loop reads CASSLVRGAEAFF. CDR3 nucleotides: TGTGCCAGCAGCTTAGTTCGGGGAGCTGAAGCTTTCTTT.

V and J are TRBV15 and TRBJ2-3; D possibly matches TRBD1 or TRBD2 (6 bases each). Germline V gene lookup returns CDR1 LNHNV and CDR2 YYDKDF (reference sequence). The CDR3 spans 16 residues. V lost 5 bases and J 5 bases, leaving 20 bases between the germline ends. This CDR3 reads CATSGGWSQGLDTQYF. CDR3 coding DNA: TGTGCCACCAGCGGAGGGTGGTCGCAGGGGTTAGATACGCAGTATTTT.

This clone came up a few times. The chain uses TRBV4-1 and TRBJ1-5; D uncertain. CDR1 MGHRA and CDR2 YSYEKL come from the germline V gene. The V end was cut by 0 bases, the J end by 3 bases, with 9 bases between. This CDR3 is built from 15 residues. The CDR3 protein is CASSQDEGPNQPQHF. The CDR3 region has the DNA TGCGCCAGCAGCCAAGATGAAGGCCCCAATCAGCCCCAGCATTTT.

This clone is judged medium-sized. V and J are TRBV10-3 and TRBJ1-4; 7 nucleotides match TRBD1. Losses at the gene ends were 5 bases for V and 2 bases for J; bases not matched to a gene: 5. The germline V gene encodes CDR1 ENHRY and CDR2 SYGVKD. This CDR3 spans 15 amino acids. The CDR3 DNA follows: TGTGCCATCAGTAGGGGGGACAGCACTAATGAAAAACTGTTTTTT. Translating gives CAISRGDSTNEKLFF.

This chain links TRBV19 with TRBJ2-3; D ambiguous. V was shortened by 3 bases and J by 6 bases, with 10 bases between the two germline ends. This CDR3 has 13 amino acids. In germline, CDR1 is LNHDA, CDR2 SQIVND (reference sequence). As DNA, the CDR3 is TGTGCCAGTAGTATGGGTCTTGCGGATACGCAGTATTTT. Translating gives CASSMGLADTQYF.

V is TRBV9 and J is TRBJ1-1; no reliable D call. The CDR3 runs to 15 residues. V lost 4 bases, J lost 7 bases, and 20 bases lay in between. From germline, CDR1 is SGDLS and CDR2 YYNGEE. CDR3 sequence: CASSTREALGSEAFF. The DNA of the CDR3 is TGTGCCAGCAGCACGAGGGAGGCGCTTGGAAGTGAAGCTTTCTTT.

The chain joins TRBV30 to TRBJ2-2; no clear D gene. Per the germline V gene, CDR1 is GTSNPN and CDR2 is SVGIG (reference sequence). The CDR3 sequence is 12 residues long. V lost 5 bases and J 7 bases, leaving 11 bases between the germline ends. CDR3: CAWAKVGGELFF. CDR3 coding DNA: TGTGCCTGGGCCAAGGTCGGCGGGGAGCTGTTTTTT.

The CDR3 DNA reads as TGTGCCAGCTCACCGCGAGTCCTGAGCGGTAGCTCCTACAATGAGCAGTTCTTC. It encodes CASSPRVLSGSSYNEQFF. The chain is built from TRBV18 and TRBJ2-1, with a possible D match to TRBD2 (5 bases). V was trimmed by 3 bases and J by 0 bases, leaving 18 bases between them. Germline V CDR1 and CDR2: KGHSH, LQKENI. This CDR3 comprises 18 residues.

The CDR3 sequence is CASSLKARETSTDTQYF. The CDR3, as DNA: TGTGCCAGCAGCTTAAAGGCCCGGGAGACGAGCACAGATACGCAGTATTTT. The gene calls are TRBV7-3 and TRBJ2-3, with D possibly TRBD2 on 6 matching bases. The CDR3 is 17 residues long. V lost 1 base and J lost 0, with 14 bases in between. Germline CDR1 SGHTA, CDR2 FQGTGA.

The chain carries TRBV10-3 and TRBJ1-2; possible D gene TRBD1, 6 bases. Trimming left V 6 bases short and J 4 bases short, with 12 bases between. CDR1 and CDR2 (germline): ENHRY, SYGVKD. This CDR3 contains 13 residues. CDR3 DNA sequence: TGTGCCATCAGAGCAGGGGATCCCTATGGCTACACCTTC. Protein: CAIRAGDPYGYTF.

This clone was detected once. V is TRBV7-9 and J is TRBJ2-4, with a possible D match to TRBD1 (6 bases). The length of the CDR3 is 14 residues. V dropped 1 base and J dropped 3 bases, with 7 bases sitting between them. Germline CDR1 is SEHNR and CDR2 is FQNEAQ (reference sequence). The CDR3: CASSLGDNKNIQYF. CDR3 in DNA: TGTGCCAGCAGCTTAGGGGACAACAAAAACATTCAGTACTTC.

The chain carries TRBV5-1 and TRBJ1-5; 9 bases map to TRBD1. Losses at the gene ends were 0 bases for V and 0 bases for J; bases not matched to a gene: 4. The CDR3 has 17 residues. Germline-derived CDR1 and CDR2 are SGHRS and YFSETQ. The CDR3 DNA sequence: TGCGCCAGCAGCTTGGGGACAGGGGCGACTAGCAATCAGCCCCAGCATTTT. Its protein product is CASSLGTGATSNQPQHF. Complete variable domain (other parts from reference TRBV5-1 and TRBJ1-5): KAGVTQTPRYLIKTRGQQVTLSCSPISGHRSVSWYQQTPGQGLQFLFEYFSETQRNKGNFPGRFSGRQFSNSRSEMNVSTLELGDSALYLCASSLGTGATSNQPQHFGDGTRLSIL.

V is TRBV10-3 and J is TRBJ1-6; D is unclear. CDR1 ENHRY and CDR2 SYGVKD come from the germline V gene. This CDR3 is built from 14 residues. Trimming removed 10 bases from V and 3 bases from J, with 13 bases in between. CDR3 sequence: CATRIKSYNSPLHF. The CDR3 DNA reads TGTGCCACTCGTATAAAAAGCTATAATTCACCCCTCCACTTT.

The chain recombines TRBV6-4 with TRBJ2-2; perhaps TRBD2 as D (6 bases). Germline V CDR1 and CDR2: MRHNA, SNTAGT. Deletions cut 6 bases from V and 0 bases from J, with 11 bases between. The CDR3 extends over 15 amino acids. The CDR3 sequence: CASRMGGPNTGELFF. The CDR3 DNA reads as TGTGCCAGCAGAATGGGGGGTCCGAACACCGGGGAGCTGTTTTTT.